A single T cell receptor (beta chain) is shown here with its context. Treatment reported: 15 to 20 received Ad26.COV2.S at low or high dose, single or two shots; several received placebo; per-sample allocation not given. At day 63 after the first vaccine or placebo injection, samples were drawn. As its vector, the vaccine had Ad26, which expressed Wuhan-strain SARS-CoV-2 spike. Trimming removed 6 bases at V and 0 bases at J, with 9 bases between. The CDR3 totals 14 residues. The germline CDR1 and CDR2 sequences are LNHDA and SQIVND (reference sequence). Some clones are missing from TCRdb's copy, which holds only in-frame ones; the method was immunoSEQ multiplex PCR. The data hold about 400,000 clones, with roughly 85% observed a single time. The data belong to a study of Ad26.COV2.S vaccination and SARS-CoV-2 variants. Study in general: Ad26.COV2.S was injected intramuscularly once or twice, 56 days apart.

Material: peripheral blood, obtained in a trial of Ad26.COV2.S vaccine versus placebo. The clonotype originates from a person between 18 and 65 years old who received the Ad26.COV2.S COVID-19 vaccine or a placebo. The genes are TRBV19 and TRBJ1-5; D call uncertain. CDR3 in DNA: TGTGCCAGTAGGGACTGGGATAGCAATCAGCCCCAGCATTTT. Its translation is CASRDWDSNQPQHF.